This is a list of T cell receptor beta chains from one sample in a study of beta chain features in type 1 diabetes. Data came from immunoSEQ multiplex PCR; TCRdb stores just in-frame clones and leaves some out. The table records approximately 150,000 clones, around 10% of them present only once. The sequencing sample was made of central memory CD4+ T cells from blood. These receptors were taken from a man aged 30 to 39 with type 1 diabetes. CDR3s include the opening cysteine and the closing phenylalanine or tryptophan. The D gene is left open where the match is weak. Clone size is given for some rows only: seen once, a few or many times, or a class if the clone is expanded.

>TRBJ1-4|TRBV29-1|17|few|TRBD1
TGCAGCGTTACGCCTCCGGGACAGGGGGCTTTGAGTGAAAAACTGTTTTTT
CSVTPPGQGALSEKLFF
>TRBJ2-7|TRBV2|13|NA|NA
TGTGCCAGCAGTGAAAATTTGGCAGTAGAGCAGTACTTC
CASSENLAVEQYF
>TRBJ2-2|TRBV4-2|18|few|TRBD1
TGTGCCAGCAGCCAAGCCCGACAGGGGGCGTACGGCCCCGGGGAGCTGTTTTTT
CASSQARQGAYGPGELFF
>TRBJ1-1|TRBV5-8|15|few|TRBD1
TGTGCCAGCAGCCCACAGACAGGGTGGAACACTGAAGCTTTCTTT
CASSPQTGWNTEAFF
>TRBJ1-6|TRBV18|13|NA|TRBD1
TGTGCCAGCCGAACCGACAGGGAATCACCCCTCCACTTT
CASRTDRESPLHF
>TRBJ2-7|TRBV6-5|15|NA|TRBD1
TGTGCCAGCAGTTACGTCGGGACAGCTATGGCGGAGCAGTACTTC
CASSYVGTAMAEQYF
>TRBJ2-7|TRBV18|13|NA|TRBD2
TGTGCCAGCTCATCGGGACTAGGCAACGAGCAGTACTTC
CASSSGLGNEQYF
>TRBJ1-2|TRBV20-1|10|NA|NA
TGCAGTGCTAGCGGGGATGGCTACACCTTC
CSASGDGYTF
>TRBJ2-5|TRBV5-5|15|NA|TRBD1
TGTGCCAGCAGTCCACGAGGACAGGACCAAGAGACCCAGTACTTC
CASSPRGQDQETQYF
>TRBJ2-7|TRBV7-3|14|few|TRBD2
TGTGCCAGCAGTATAGCGGGGGGGCCCTACGAGCAGTACTTC
CASSIAGGPYEQYF
>TRBJ2-1|TRBV5-1|15|NA|NA
TGCGCCAGCAGCTTAGGTAGCGGCTCCTACAATGAGCAGTTCTTC
CASSLGSGSYNEQFF
>TRBJ2-1|TRBV19|13|NA|NA
TGTGCCAGTAGTCCCGGACAGTACAATGAGCAGTTCTTC
CASSPGQYNEQFF
>TRBJ1-5|TRBV6-5|15|few|NA
TGTGCCATCAAGGGTGAAAGGAGGAGCAATCAGCCCCAGCATTTT
CAIKGERRSNQPQHF
>TRBJ2-2|TRBV7-9|15|NA|TRBD1
TGTGCCAGCAGCGTTGGACAGGGGAACACCGGGGAGCTGTTTTTT
CASSVGQGNTGELFF
>TRBJ1-1|TRBV11-2|14|few|TRBD1
TGTGCCAGCAGCTTGCAGGGGGGATCCACTGAAGCTTTCTTT
CASSLQGGSTEAFF
>TRBJ2-1|TRBV7-9|13|NA|NA
TGTGCCAGCAGACCCCATAGCGTGGGTGAGCAGTTCTTC
CASRPHSVGEQFF
>TRBJ1-2|TRBV5-1|14|few|TRBD1
TGCGCCAGCAGGCCCTTGGGACAGGGTGAAGGCTACACCTTC
CASRPLGQGEGYTF
>TRBJ2-7|TRBV7-9|14|few|NA
TGTGCCAGCAGCAAAGGACAGAACTCCTACGAGCAGTACTTC
CASSKGQNSYEQYF
>TRBJ2-7|TRBV18|16|few|TRBD1
TGTGCCAGCTCACCACCCTCCGGGACAGGGACCTACGAGCAGTACTTC
CASSPPSGTGTYEQYF
>TRBJ2-7|TRBV28|15|few|TRBD2
TGTGCCAGCAGTCTGAGGGCTAGCGGATCCTACGAGCAGTACTTC
CASSLRASGSYEQYF
>TRBJ1-1|TRBV12-5|14|NA|NA
TGTGCTAGTGGTTTGCGGGAGGTGAACACTGAAGCTTTCTTT
CASGLREVNTEAFF
>TRBJ2-5|TRBV5-4|15|NA|TRBD2
TGTGCCAGCAGCTCTCGGACTAGCGGGGGGGAGACCCAGTACTTC
CASSSRTSGGETQYF
>TRBJ1-6|TRBV6-5|16|NA|TRBD1
TGTGCCAGCAGTTACTCGATAGGGACAGACGGATCACCCCTCCACTTT
CASSYSIGTDGSPLHF
>TRBJ2-1|TRBV5-4|15|few|NA
TGTGCCAGCAGCTTGGTTGGGGGGGGCGGGAATGAGCAGTTCTTC
CASSLVGGGGNEQFF
>TRBJ1-2|TRBV6-5|12|NA|NA
TGTGCCAGCGCTCGGGGGGACTATGGCTACACCTTC
CASARGDYGYTF
>TRBJ1-1|TRBV19|14|few|TRBD1
TGTGCCAGTCTGTCGGGACAGGGGTACACTGAAGCTTTCTTT
CASLSGQGYTEAFF
>TRBJ2-1|TRBV7-8|19|NA|TRBD2
TGTGCCAGCAGCTTCCTTCGGTGGGAGCGGGGGAGCTCCTACAATGAGCAGTTCTTC
CASSFLRWERGSSYNEQFF
>TRBJ2-1|TRBV7-2|14|few|NA
TGTGCCAGCAGCTTACGCGGACAGCGGTCTGAGCAGTTCTTC
CASSLRGQRSEQFF
>TRBJ2-1|TRBV4-2|17|few|TRBD2
TGTGCCAGCAGCCAAGAGTCCACTAGCGGCCTTGGCAATGAGCAGTTCTTC
CASSQESTSGLGNEQFF
>TRBJ1-5|TRBV19|16|NA|TRBD1
TGTGCCAGTAGTAGGGACAGGGGGCGAGTCAATCAGCCCCAGCATTTT
CASSRDRGRVNQPQHF
>TRBJ1-1|TRBV7-8|17|few|NA
TGTGCCAGCAGCTTGCACAGGCTGCCCCTACATAACACTGAAGCTTTCTTT
CASSLHRLPLHNTEAFF
>TRBJ2-3|TRBV28|16|many|NA
TGTGCCAGCAGTTTGAATCGCCGGGGGGCGGCAGATACGCAGTATTTT
CASSLNRRGAADTQYF
>TRBJ2-3|TRBV5-1|16|NA|TRBD2
TGCGCCAGCAGCTTGGAAGTAGCGGGGGGGCCGAATACGCAGTATTTT
CASSLEVAGGPNTQYF
>TRBJ1-2|TRBV4-1|15|few|TRBD1
TGCGCCAGCAGCCTTCAGACAGGGGGCGGCTATGGCTACACCTTC
CASSLQTGGGYGYTF
>TRBJ1-5|TRBV29-1|15|few|NA
TGCAGCGTTGGGGAGGGGCTGTCGAGCAATCAGCCCCAGCATTTT
CSVGEGLSSNQPQHF
>TRBJ2-2|TRBV9|18|NA|TRBD2
TGTGCCAGCAGCTCCCCTACCACTCTAGCGGGGCCCCCCCGGGAGCTGTTTTTT
CASSSPTTLAGPPRELFF
>TRBJ1-2|TRBV9|14|few|NA
TGTGCCAGCAGCGCCTCAGGACATAACTATGGCTACACCTTC
CASSASGHNYGYTF
>TRBJ2-3|TRBV5-4|16|NA|TRBD2
TGTGCCAGCAGCAGTAACCGGGGGGAAAGCACAGATACGCAGTATTTT
CASSSNRGESTDTQYF
>TRBJ2-7|TRBV7-8|16|few|TRBD2
TGTGCCAGCAGCCAAGTGATGCGGGGGAGCTCCTACGAGCAGTACTTC
CASSQVMRGSSYEQYF
>TRBJ2-7|TRBV6-5|15|NA|NA
TGTGCCAGCAGATCCGATCCAGGGTGGATCTACGAGCAGTACTTC
CASRSDPGWIYEQYF
>TRBJ1-1|TRBV25-1|17|NA|NA
TGTGCCAGCAGTGACCCCCAGTCGCAGGGGAGGGTCACTGAAGCTTTCTTT
CASSDPQSQGRVTEAFF